This T cell receptor beta chain was recovered during a study of blood T cell repertoires in COVID-19. For the study at large: The study drew acute and convalescent COVID-19 samples from the United States, Italy and Spain. PBMCs, B-cell-depleted T cells, or T cells provided the cDNA or gDNA that made up the material.

Data came from immunoSEQ multiplex PCR; TCRdb stores just in-frame clones and leaves some out. The sample yields roughly 300,000 clones, approximately 84% seen once. Germline assignment: CDR1 SNHLY and CDR2 FYNNEI. The CDR3 contains 13 residues. Between the trimmed V and J ends, which lost 3 bases and 2 bases, there was a span of 7 bases. This sequence originates from a human donor with COVID-19, enrolled during active disease. The donor label of this sample is uncertain. The rearrangement joins TRBV2 to TRBJ1-2; D gene unclear. Sequenced material: peripheral blood. CDR3 sequence: CASSDHGNYGYTF. As DNA, the CDR3 is TGTGCCAGCAGTGACCACGGGAACTATGGCTACACCTTC.